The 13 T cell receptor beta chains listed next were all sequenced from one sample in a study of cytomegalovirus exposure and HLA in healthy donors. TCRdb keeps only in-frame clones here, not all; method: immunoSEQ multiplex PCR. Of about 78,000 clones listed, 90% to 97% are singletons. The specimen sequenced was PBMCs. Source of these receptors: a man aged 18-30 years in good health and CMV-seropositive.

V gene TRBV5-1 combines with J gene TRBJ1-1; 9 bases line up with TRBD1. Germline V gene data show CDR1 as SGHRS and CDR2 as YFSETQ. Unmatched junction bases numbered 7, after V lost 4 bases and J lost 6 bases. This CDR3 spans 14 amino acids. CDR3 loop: CASSPPDRGPEAFF. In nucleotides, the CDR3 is TGCGCCAGCAGCCCCCCGGACAGGGGACCTGAAGCTTTCTTT. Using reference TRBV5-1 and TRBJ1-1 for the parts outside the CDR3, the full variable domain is KAGVTQTPRYLIKTRGQQVTLSCSPISGHRSVSWYQQTPGQGLQFLFEYFSETQRNKGNFPGRFSGRQFSNSRSEMNVSTLELGDSALYLCASSPPDRGPEAFFGQGTRLTVV.

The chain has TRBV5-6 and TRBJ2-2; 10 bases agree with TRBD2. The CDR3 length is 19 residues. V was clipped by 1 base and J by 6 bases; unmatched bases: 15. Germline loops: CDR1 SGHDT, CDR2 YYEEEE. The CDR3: CASSLRRYASGRASGELFF. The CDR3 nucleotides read TGTGCCAGCAGCTTGCGGCGGTATGCGAGCGGGAGGGCCTCCGGGGAGCTGTTTTTT.

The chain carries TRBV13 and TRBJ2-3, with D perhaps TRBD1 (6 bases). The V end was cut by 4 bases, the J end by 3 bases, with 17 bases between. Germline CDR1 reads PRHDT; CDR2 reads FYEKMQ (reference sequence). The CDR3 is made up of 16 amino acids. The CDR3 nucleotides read TGTGCCAGCAGCTCCACCTTCCAGGGGACGACAGATACGCAGTATTTT. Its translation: CASSSTFQGTTDTQYF.

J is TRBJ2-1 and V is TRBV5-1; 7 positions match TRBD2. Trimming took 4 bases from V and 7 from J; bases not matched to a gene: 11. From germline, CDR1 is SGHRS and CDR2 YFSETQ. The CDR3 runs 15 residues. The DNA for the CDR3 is TGCGCCAGCAGCCATCTAGCGGAGCCGAGGAATGAGCAGTTCTTC. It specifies CASSHLAEPRNEQFF.

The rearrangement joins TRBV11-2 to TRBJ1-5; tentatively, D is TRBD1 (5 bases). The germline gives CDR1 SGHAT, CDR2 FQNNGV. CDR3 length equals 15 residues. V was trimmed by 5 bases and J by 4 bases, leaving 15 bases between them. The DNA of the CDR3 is TGTGCCAGCAGCCCCCAGGGCTATGGGAATCAGCCCCAGCATTTT. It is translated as CASSPQGYGNQPQHF.

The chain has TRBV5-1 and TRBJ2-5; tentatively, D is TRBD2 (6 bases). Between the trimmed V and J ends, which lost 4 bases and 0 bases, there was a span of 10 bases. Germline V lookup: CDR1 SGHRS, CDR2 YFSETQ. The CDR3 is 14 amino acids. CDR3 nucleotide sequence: TGCGCCAGCAGCCCCGGAGGGAACCAAGAGACCCAGTACTTC. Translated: CASSPGGNQETQYF. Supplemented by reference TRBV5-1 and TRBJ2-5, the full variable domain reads KAGVTQTPRYLIKTRGQQVTLSCSPISGHRSVSWYQQTPGQGLQFLFEYFSETQRNKGNFPGRFSGRQFSNSRSEMNVSTLELGDSALYLCASSPGGNQETQYFGPGTRLLVL.

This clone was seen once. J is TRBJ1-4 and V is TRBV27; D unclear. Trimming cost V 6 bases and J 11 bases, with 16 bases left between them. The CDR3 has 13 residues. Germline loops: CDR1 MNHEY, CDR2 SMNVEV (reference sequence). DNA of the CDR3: TGTGCCAGCAGAAGAACCGGGATGGGGAAACTGTTTTTT. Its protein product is CASRRTGMGKLFF.

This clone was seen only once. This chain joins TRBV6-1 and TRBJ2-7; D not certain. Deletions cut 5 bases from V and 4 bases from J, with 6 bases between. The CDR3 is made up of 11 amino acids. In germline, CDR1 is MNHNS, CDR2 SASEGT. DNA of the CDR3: TGTGCCAGCAGTTTTCGTTACGAGCAGTACTTC. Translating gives CASSFRYEQYF.

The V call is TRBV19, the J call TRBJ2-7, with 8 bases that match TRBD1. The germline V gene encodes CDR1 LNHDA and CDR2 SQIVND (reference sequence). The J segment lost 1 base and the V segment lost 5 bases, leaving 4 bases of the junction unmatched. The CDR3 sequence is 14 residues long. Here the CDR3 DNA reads TGTGCCAGTAGTGCCGGACAGGGTTCCTACGAGCAGTACTTC. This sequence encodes CASSAGQGSYEQYF. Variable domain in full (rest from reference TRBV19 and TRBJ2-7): DGGITQSPKYLFRKEGQNVTLSCEQNLNHDAMYWYRQDPGQGLRLIYYSQIVNDFQKGDIAEGYSVSREKKESFPLTVTSAQKNPTAFYLCASSAGQGSYEQYFGPGTRLTVT.

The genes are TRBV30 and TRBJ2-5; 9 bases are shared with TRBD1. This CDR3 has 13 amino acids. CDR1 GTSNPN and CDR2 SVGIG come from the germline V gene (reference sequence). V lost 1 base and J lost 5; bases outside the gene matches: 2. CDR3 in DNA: TGTGCCTGGAGTGGGGACAGGGACGAGACCCAGTACTTC. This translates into CAWSGDRDETQYF.

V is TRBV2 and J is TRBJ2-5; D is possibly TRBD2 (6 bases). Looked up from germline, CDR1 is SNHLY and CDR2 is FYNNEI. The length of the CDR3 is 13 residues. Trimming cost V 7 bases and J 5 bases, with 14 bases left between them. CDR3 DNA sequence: TGTGCCAGCAAGGAGGGCTACAGGGAGACCCAGTACTTC. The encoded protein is CASKEGYRETQYF.

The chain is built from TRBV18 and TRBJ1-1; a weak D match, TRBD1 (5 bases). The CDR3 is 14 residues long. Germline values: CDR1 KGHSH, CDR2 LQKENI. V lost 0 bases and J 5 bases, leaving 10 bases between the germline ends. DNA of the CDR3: TGTGCCAGCTCACCACCGACAGTACAGACTGAAGCTTTCTTT. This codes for CASSPPTVQTEAFF.

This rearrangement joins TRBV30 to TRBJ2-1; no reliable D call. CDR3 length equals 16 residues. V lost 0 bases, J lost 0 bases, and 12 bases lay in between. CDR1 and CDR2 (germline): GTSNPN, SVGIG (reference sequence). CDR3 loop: CAWSVRRVSSYNEQFF. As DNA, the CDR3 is TGTGCCTGGAGTGTAAGACGGGTAAGCTCCTACAATGAGCAGTTCTTC. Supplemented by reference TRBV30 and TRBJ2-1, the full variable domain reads SQTIHQWPATLVQPVGSPLSLECTVEGTSNPNLYWYRQAAGRGLQLLFYSVGIGQISSEVPQNLSASRPQDRQFILSSKKLLLSDSGFYLCAWSVRRVSSYNEQFFGPGTRLTVL.